Below, 12 T cell receptor beta chains from the same sample are listed, as sequenced in a study of cytomegalovirus exposure and HLA in healthy donors. Use of 60 Vbeta and 13 Jbeta primers characterized the PCR. The data were produced by immunoSEQ multiplex PCR, yet TCRdb's version contains in-frame clones alone and is incomplete. The sample lists around 210,000 clones, roughly 85% seen once, with roughly 0.26% in the top ten. The sample consisted of PBMCs. These receptors were taken from a girl aged 2-10 years in good health and CMV-seronegative.

J is TRBJ1-2 and V is TRBV5-1, with a weak D call TRBD1 (6 bases). Trimming removed 0 bases at V and 4 bases at J, with 19 bases between. Germline V lookup: CDR1 SGHRS, CDR2 YFSETQ. The CDR3 totals 17 residues. CDR3: CASSLGSSTGPGYGYTF. DNA of the CDR3: TGCGCCAGCAGCTTGGGATCCTCGACAGGACCCGGCTATGGCTACACCTTC.

The chain carries TRBV5-1 and TRBJ1-2; 8 bases are shared with TRBD1. From germline, CDR1 is SGHRS and CDR2 YFSETQ. This CDR3 is 13 amino acids long. Trimming removed 5 bases from V and 8 bases from J; junction bases left unmatched: 8. The CDR3 is CASRPGQGGGYTF. DNA for the CDR3: TGCGCCAGCAGACCAGGACAGGGAGGAGGCTACACCTTC.

The rearrangement joins TRBV5-4 to TRBJ1-1; 11 positions agree with TRBD1. The junction had 6 bases not matched to a gene; V was cut back by 8 bases and J by 3 bases. The CDR3 extends over 14 amino acids. CDR1 and CDR2 from the germline V gene are SGHNT and YYREEE (reference sequence). CDR3 DNA sequence: TGTGCCAGTACCCGGACAGGGGGCTACACTGAAGCTTTCTTT. Residues: CASTRTGGYTEAFF.

The chain joins TRBV15 to TRBJ2-7; 9 bases are a match to TRBD1. CDR3 size: 15 residues. Trimming at V came to 4 bases and at J to 3 bases, leaving 7 bases not matched to a gene. CDR1 is LNHNV, CDR2 YYDKDF, per germline (reference sequence). The CDR3 coding sequence is TGTGCCACCAGCACAGCCCGGGACAGGGACTACGAGCAGTACTTC. Amino acid sequence: CATSTARDRDYEQYF.

As for this clone: The junction departs from the called germline gene at one end, perhaps through a read error. The rearrangement links TRBV7-9 to TRBJ1-4, with unresolved D. Germline CDR1 and CDR2: SEHNR and FQNEAQ (reference sequence). The CDR3 covers 14 residues. The CDR3 DNA reads as TGTTCCAGCAGCTTAGTCGGCGGGGAAAGGGAACTGTTTTTT. It translates to CSSSLVGGERELFF.

The V gene is TRBV27, the J gene TRBJ2-1, with 7 bases fitting TRBD1. CDR1 and CDR2 from the germline V gene are MNHEY and SMNVEV (reference sequence). Losses at the gene ends were 4 bases for V and 5 bases for J; bases not matched to a gene: 8. The CDR3 length is 15 residues. CDR3 residues: CASSSRQGINNEQFF. CDR3 DNA sequence: TGTGCCAGCAGTTCAAGACAGGGTATAAACAATGAGCAGTTCTTC.

V is TRBV27 and J is TRBJ1-2, with TRBD1 as a possible D gene (5 bases). CDR3 length: 13 residues. CDR1 and CDR2 (germline): MNHEY, SMNVEV (reference sequence). Trimming removed 2 bases at V and 8 bases at J, with 12 bases between. The CDR3 DNA follows: TGTGCCAGCAGTTTAAGTCCCAGGGCGGGCTACACCTTC. This encodes CASSLSPRAGYTF.

The chain recombines TRBV29-1 with TRBJ2-3; weak D call: TRBD2 (5 bases). V was shortened by 5 bases and J by 6 bases, with 15 bases between the two germline ends. Germline V gene lookup returns CDR1 SQVTM and CDR2 ANQGSEA. The CDR3 contains 13 residues. This CDR3 is CSVRSGGSDTQYF. CDR3 in DNA: TGCAGCGTTCGAAGTGGAGGTTCGGATACGCAGTATTTT.

This clone was recorded only once. The rearrangement links TRBV18 to TRBJ1-1, with a weak D call TRBD1 (5 bases). Trimming took 3 bases from V and 0 from J, leaving 8 bases between them. The CDR3 contains 14 residues. Germline CDR1 KGHSH, CDR2 LQKENI. In DNA, the CDR3 is TGTGCCAGCTCACCCGCAGGGATGAACACTGAAGCTTTCTTT. This translates into CASSPAGMNTEAFF.

A few counts support this clone. The chain combines TRBV7-4 with TRBJ1-5; D may be TRBD1 (5 bases). Germline V gives CDR1 SGHVT, CDR2 SQSDAQ. This CDR3 has 15 amino acids. Trimming cost V 5 bases and J 7 bases, with 18 bases left between them. The CDR3 spells CASSRQGKPAQPQHF. CDR3 sequence (DNA): TGTGCCAGCAGCCGCCAGGGCAAACCGGCCCAGCCCCAGCATTTT.

The V and J genes are TRBV5-1 and TRBJ2-7; 7 bases align to TRBD2. Unmatched junction bases numbered 10, after V lost 2 bases and J lost 2 bases. The CDR3 length is 16 residues. Germline V lookup: CDR1 SGHRS, CDR2 YFSETQ. The DNA for the CDR3 is TGCGCCAGCAGCTTCGGAAATAGCGGGCTTCCCTACGAGCAGTACTTC. Protein product: CASSFGNSGLPYEQYF.

The rearrangement uses TRBV4-1 and TRBJ2-7; TRBD2 agrees at 14 bases. The CDR3 spans 15 residues. Germline CDR1 MGHRA, CDR2 YSYEKL. J gave up 4 bases and V 4 bases, and 3 bases lay outside the gene matches. The CDR3 sequence: CASSPRLAGGYEQYF. For the CDR3, the DNA is TGCGCCAGCAGCCCGAGACTAGCGGGAGGGTACGAGCAGTACTTC.